The sequence of this T cell receptor beta chain was determined in a study of identifying expanded T cells in peripheral blood. Sequencing was performed with immunoSEQ multiplex PCR; in TCRdb, only in-frame clones are kept and a portion is missing. The sample records around 66,000 clones, approximately 87% being singletons. This clonotype was sampled from a person aged 18 to 75 in good health. The sample was blood.

CDR3 loop: CASSLAGGDGNTIYF. DNA for the CDR3: TGCGCCAGCAGCTTGGCGGGGGGCGATGGAAACACCATATATTTT. V usage is TRBV5-1 and J usage is TRBJ1-3, with TRBD1 as a possible D gene (6 bases). Germline V gene data show CDR1 as SGHRS and CDR2 as YFSETQ. Trimming took off 0 bases at V and 3 bases at J, with 10 bases between the two ends. The CDR3 has 15 residues.